The source of this T cell receptor (beta chain) is a study of T cell changes during pregnancy in multiple sclerosis. Germline V gene data show CDR1 as SNHLY and CDR2 as FYNNEI. The CDR3 contains 17 residues. Trimming pared 2 bases from V and 1 base from J, leaving 18 bases between. TCRdb keeps only in-frame clones here, not all; method: immunoSEQ multiplex PCR. Altogether tens of thousands of clones are present, 93% being singletons, with the ten largest covering 1.5% to 2%. V is TRBV2 and J is TRBJ2-7; weak D call: TRBD2 (7 bases). The input for sequencing was peripheral blood, taken in the second trimester of pregnancy. The receptor was isolated from a female donor with multiple sclerosis, enrolled in a pregnancy study. The CDR3 region is CASSERGGPLLSYEQYF. CDR3 sequence (DNA): TGTGCCAGCAGTGAACGCGGGGGCCCTCTTCTTTCCTACGAGCAGTACTTC. Together with reference TRBV2 and TRBJ2-7, the CDR3 gives the full variable domain: EPEVTQTPSHQVTQMGQEVILRCVPISNHLYFYWYRQILGQKVEFLVSFYNNEISEKSEIFDDQFSVERPDGSNFTLKIRSTKLEDSAMYFCASSERGGPLLSYEQYFGPGTRLTVT.